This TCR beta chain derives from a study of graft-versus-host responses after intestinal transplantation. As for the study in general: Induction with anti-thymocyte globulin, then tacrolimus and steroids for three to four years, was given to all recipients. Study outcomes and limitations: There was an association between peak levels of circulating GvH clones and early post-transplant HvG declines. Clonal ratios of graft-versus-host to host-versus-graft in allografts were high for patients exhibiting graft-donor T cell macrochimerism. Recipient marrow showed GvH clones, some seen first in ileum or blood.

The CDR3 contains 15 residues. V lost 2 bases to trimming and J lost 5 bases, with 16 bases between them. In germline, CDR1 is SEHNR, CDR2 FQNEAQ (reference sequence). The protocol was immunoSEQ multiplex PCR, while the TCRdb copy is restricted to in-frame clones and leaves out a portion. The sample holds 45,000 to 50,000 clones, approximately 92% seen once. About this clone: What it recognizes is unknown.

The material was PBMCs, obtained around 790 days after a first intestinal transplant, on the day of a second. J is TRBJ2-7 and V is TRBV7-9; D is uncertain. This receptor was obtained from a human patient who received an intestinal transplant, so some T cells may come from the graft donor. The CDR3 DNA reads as TGTGCCAGCAGCTTATATAGCCAACACTTTAACGAGCAGTACTTC. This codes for CASSLYSQHFNEQYF.